Listed here is a single T cell receptor (beta chain). Its antigen is not identified. With 60 Vbeta and 13 Jbeta primers, the PCR was carried out. The data were produced by immunoSEQ multiplex PCR, yet TCRdb's version contains in-frame clones alone and is incomplete. The sample consists of some 150,000 clones, 72% of them appearing once. This record belongs to a study of cytomegalovirus exposure and HLA in healthy donors. As for the study in general: Counted in an early data release were about 80 million unique TCRs from HLA-typed donors.

The study's findings and limits: Prior analysis indicated that the majority of TCR beta V segments exhibited productivity approximately 90% or approximately 30% of the time.

This TCR came from a man aged 50-59 years in good health and CMV-seropositive. The specimen sequenced was PBMCs.

The CDR3 spells CASSALRLPDGELFF. The CDR3 DNA sequence: TGTGCCAGCAGTGCGTTGAGACTCCCCGACGGGGAGCTGTTTTTT. The chain is built from TRBV2 and TRBJ2-2, with unresolved D. The CDR3 has 15 amino acids. Germline CDR1 reads SNHLY; CDR2 reads FYNNEI. The V end was cut by 4 bases, the J end by 7 bases, with 16 bases between. Full variable domain (missing parts from reference TRBV2 and TRBJ2-2): EPEVTQTPSHQVTQMGQEVILRCVPISNHLYFYWYRQILGQKVEFLVSFYNNEISEKSEIFDDQFSVERPDGSNFTLKIRSTKLEDSAMYFCASSALRLPDGELFFGEGSRLTVL.